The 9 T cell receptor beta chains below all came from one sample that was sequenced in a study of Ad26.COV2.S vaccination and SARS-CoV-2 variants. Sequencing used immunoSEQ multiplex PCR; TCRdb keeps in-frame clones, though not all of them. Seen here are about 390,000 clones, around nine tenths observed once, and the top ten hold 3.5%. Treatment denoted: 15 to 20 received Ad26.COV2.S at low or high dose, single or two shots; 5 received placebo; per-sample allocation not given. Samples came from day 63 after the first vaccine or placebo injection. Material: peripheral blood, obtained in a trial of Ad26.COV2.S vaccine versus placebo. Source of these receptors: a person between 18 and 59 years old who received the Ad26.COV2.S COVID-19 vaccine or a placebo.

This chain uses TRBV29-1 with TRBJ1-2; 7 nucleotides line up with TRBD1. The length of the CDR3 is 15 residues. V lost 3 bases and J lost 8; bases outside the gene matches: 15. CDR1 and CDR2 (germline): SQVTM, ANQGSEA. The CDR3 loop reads CSVDPHLRTGEGYTF. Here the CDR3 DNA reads TGCAGCGTTGATCCCCACCTTCGGACAGGTGAAGGCTACACCTTC.

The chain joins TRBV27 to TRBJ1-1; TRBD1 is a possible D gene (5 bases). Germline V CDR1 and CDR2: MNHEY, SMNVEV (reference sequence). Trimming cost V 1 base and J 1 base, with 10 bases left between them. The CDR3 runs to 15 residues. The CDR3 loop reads CASSLLGHSNTEAFF. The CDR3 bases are TGTGCCAGCAGTTTATTAGGACATTCGAACACTGAAGCTTTCTTT.

The CDR3 DNA follows: TGCGCCAGCAGCTTGGGGGACAGCTTCAATCAGCCCCAGCATTTT. Translation gives CASSLGDSFNQPQHF. The chain links TRBV5-1 to TRBJ1-5; 7 bases are a match to TRBD1. The CDR3 contains 15 residues. The germline V gene encodes CDR1 SGHRS and CDR2 YFSETQ. Trimming took 0 bases from V and 3 from J; bases not matched to a gene: 3.

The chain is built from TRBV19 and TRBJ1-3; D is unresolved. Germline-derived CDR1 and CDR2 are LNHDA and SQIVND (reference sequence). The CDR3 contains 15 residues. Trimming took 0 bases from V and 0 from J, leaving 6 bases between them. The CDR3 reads CASSIEASSGNTIYF. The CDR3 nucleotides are TGTGCCAGTAGTATAGAGGCCAGCTCTGGAAACACCATATATTTT.

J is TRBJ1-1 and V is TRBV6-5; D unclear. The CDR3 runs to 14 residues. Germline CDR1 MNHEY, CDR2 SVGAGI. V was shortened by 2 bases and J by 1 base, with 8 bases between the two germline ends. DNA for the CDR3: TGTGCCAGCAGTTACCGGGCGGGGAACACTGAAGCTTTCTTT. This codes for CASSYRAGNTEAFF.

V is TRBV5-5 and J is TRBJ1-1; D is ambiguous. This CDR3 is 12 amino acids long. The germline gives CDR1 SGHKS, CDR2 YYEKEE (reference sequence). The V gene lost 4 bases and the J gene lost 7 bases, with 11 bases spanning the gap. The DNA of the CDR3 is TGTGCCAGCAGCCTGGAGGCAGGTGAAGCTTTCTTT. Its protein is CASSLEAGEAFF.

The CDR3 region is CSVDCRDTGAGYTF. The CDR3, as DNA: TGCAGCGTTGACTGTCGGGACACCGGCGCTGGCTACACCTTC. This sequence joins TRBV29-1 and TRBJ1-2; possible D gene TRBD1, 6 bases. Germline CDR1 SQVTM, CDR2 ANQGSEA. CDR3 size: 14 residues. Trimming shortened V by 3 bases and J by 7 bases, and 18 bases separated the two germline ends.

CDR3 bases: TGTGCCAGCAGGCGACAGGGAGGGGGAAGCACTGAAGCTTTCTTT. It translates to CASRRQGGGSTEAFF. The rearrangement joins TRBV6-6 to TRBJ1-1; 7 nucleotides line up with TRBD1. The V gene's germline CDR1 is MNHNY and CDR2 SVGAGI (reference sequence). CDR3 size: 15 residues. The V segment lost 6 bases and the J segment 4 bases; nucleotides outside the gene matches: 11.

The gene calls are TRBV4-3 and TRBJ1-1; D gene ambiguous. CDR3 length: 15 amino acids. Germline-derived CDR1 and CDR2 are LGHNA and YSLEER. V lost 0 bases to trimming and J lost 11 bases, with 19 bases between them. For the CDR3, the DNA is TGCGCCAGCAGCCAAGATCTTTTCCCGGATGGTGGGGCTTTCTTT. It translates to CASSQDLFPDGGAFF.